The source of this TCR beta chain is a study of patients and donors after allogeneic stem cell transplantation. The table lists this clonotype with many counts. TCRdb reanalysed the RT-PCR reads using MiXCR and keeps one entry per CDR3 protein. The repertoire has tens of thousands of distinct CDR3 sequences, about 5% of them found once; the top ten carry around 3%. There are 16 residues in the CDR3. Looked up from germline, CDR1 is SGHTA and CDR2 is FQGTGA. V shed 4 bases and J shed 3 bases, with 19 bases lying between them. Sequenced material: blood, either unsorted or a sorted T cell fraction (not recorded which). The clonotype originates from a human donor who was either an allogeneic HSCT recipient or a stem cell or donor lymphocyte infusion donor (not recorded which). It is not recorded whose cells these are; they may come from a transplant donor. The V gene is TRBV7-3, the J gene TRBJ2-7; possibly TRBD1 for D (7 bases). The CDR3 sequence: CASSSIGGTEDYEQYF. As DNA, the CDR3 is TGTGCCAGCAGCTCGATTGGGGGGACAGAGGACTACGAGCAGTACTTC.